The 4 T cell receptor beta chains presented below share a single source sample, sequenced in a study of cytomegalovirus exposure and HLA in healthy donors. Assay used: immunoSEQ multiplex PCR; TCRdb lists only in-frame clones, some missing. Of about 180,000 clones in the sample, roughly 86% are singletons; the top ten hold about 2.5%. Sequencing input: PBMCs. These receptors all come from a man aged 18 to 35 in good health and CMV-seropositive.

The chain has TRBV6-1 and TRBJ2-1, with 10 bases aligning to TRBD1. Germline V lookup: CDR1 MNHNS, CDR2 SASEGT. The trim removed 2 bases at V and 8 bases at J, leaving 6 bases unmatched. The CDR3 is 15 residues long. CDR3 coding DNA: TGTGCCAGCAGTGAAAGACAGGGGGCGCCGGATGAGCAGTTCTTC. Translating gives CASSERQGAPDEQFF.

The chain carries TRBV19 and TRBJ2-7; TRBD2 agrees at 8 bases. Per germline, CDR1 LNHDA and CDR2 SQIVND (reference sequence). Trimming cost V 6 bases and J 6 bases; bases outside gene matches: 7. The CDR3 spans 13 residues. In nucleotides, the CDR3 is TGTGCCAGTAGCATCGGGGGGGGAGGCGAGCAGTACTTC. This codes for CASSIGGGGEQYF.

This clone has a single count. V and J are TRBV6-5 and TRBJ1-1, with no clear D. The germline V gene encodes CDR1 MNHEY and CDR2 SVGAGI. The CDR3 length is 14 residues. Trimming took 0 bases from V and 7 from J, leaving 12 bases between them. CDR3 protein: CASSYSRSTSEAFF. CDR3 in DNA: TGTGCCAGCAGTTACTCTCGGAGTACAAGTGAAGCTTTCTTT.

V and J are TRBV7-9 and TRBJ2-5; D remains ambiguous. There are 10 residues in the CDR3. The germline V and J ends were trimmed by 8 bases and 4 bases, with 5 bases remaining between them. Germline-derived CDR1 and CDR2 are SEHNR and FQNEAQ (reference sequence). CDR3 bases: TGTGCCAGCTCGGGAGAGACCCAGTACTTC. Encoded protein: CASSGETQYF.